This paragraph reports one T cell receptor (beta chain). This sample stems from a study of blood T cell repertoires in COVID-19. The wider study: Specimens from acute and convalescent COVID-19 originated in the United States, Italy and Spain. The cDNA or gDNA used as material had been derived from T cells, B-cell-depleted T cells, or PBMCs.

With 3 bases clipped from V and 2 bases from J, the junction kept 6 bases outside the gene matches. Germline loops: CDR1 SGHTA, CDR2 FQGNSA. The CDR3 length is 18 residues. As handled by the study authors: Counts of nucleated cells, estimated from reference gene primer amplification, were obtained. The table came from immunoSEQ multiplex PCR; TCRdb's copy has only in-frame clones and leaves some out. V and J calls and clone size are as listed in that table; D and trimming were resolved from the DNA. The data show under 150,000 clones, approximately 88% seen once. The origin of this receptor is a human donor in a cohort sampled during active COVID-19. The sequencing input was peripheral blood. The genes are TRBV7-2 and TRBJ2-3, with 15 bases fitting TRBD2. This CDR3 reads CASSFLGTSGGITDTQYF. CDR3 sequence (DNA): TGTGCCAGCAGCTTTCTCGGGACTAGCGGGGGGATCACAGATACGCAGTATTTT.